The 16 T cell receptor beta chains reported below all come from one sample, sequenced in a study of T cell repertoires in cytomegalovirus infection. These receptors have no known antigen. TCRdb processed the reads anew with MiXCR; each CDR3 protein has one entry. This sample yields about 920,000 distinct CDR3 sequences, of which around 32% are seen a single time; about 14% belongs to the top ten. The material sequenced was cultured CD8+ T cells from PBMCs, taken from culture after CMV antigen stimulation. The receptors stem from a human donor in good health (CMV status not recorded). Some clones in this sample may be carry-over from other donors' samples.

This clonotype was seen a single time. The rearrangement links TRBV15 to TRBJ2-7; 9 bases fit TRBD1. Germline V gene lookup returns CDR1 LNHNV and CDR2 YYDKDF (reference sequence). J lost 3 bases, V lost 9 bases, and 0 bases had no gene match. The CDR3 extends over 11 amino acids. The CDR3 DNA reads as TGTGCCACGGGACAGGGCTACGAGCAGTACTTC. Translating it yields CATGQGYEQYF.

The CDR3 DNA follows: TGTGCCAGCAGCCCGGGGTGGGGAGCGGGAGATACGCAGTATTTT. It specifies CASSPGWGAGDTQYF. The chain recombines TRBV7-6 with TRBJ2-3, with D possibly matching TRBD2 (6 bases). V lost 5 bases and J lost 5, with 17 bases in between. Germline CDR1 reads SGHVS; CDR2 reads FNYEAQ. The CDR3 runs 15 residues.

The chain recombines TRBV18 with TRBJ1-5, with D uncertain. The germline V and J ends were trimmed by 2 bases and 6 bases, with 14 bases remaining between them. CDR1 and CDR2 from the germline V gene are KGHSH and LQKENI. This CDR3 has 15 residues. This CDR3 reads CASSPGFMEIQPQHF. CDR3 sequence (DNA): TGTGCCAGCTCACCAGGGTTTATGGAAATTCAGCCCCAGCATTTT.

About this clonotype itself: The junction departs from the called germline gene at one end, perhaps through a read error. The chain employs TRBV27 and TRBJ2-5, with TRBD2 identical over 11 bases. Per the germline V gene, CDR1 is MNHEY and CDR2 is SMNVEV (reference sequence). The length of the CDR3 is 14 residues. The DNA of the CDR3 is TGTGCCAACAGTCTTACTAGCGGGGGCCCACCCCAGTACTTC. Its translation is CANSLTSGGPPQYF.

This rearrangement joins TRBV6-5 to TRBJ2-2, with D possibly matching TRBD2 (5 bases). Trimming removed 2 bases from V and 3 bases from J, with 13 bases in between. The germline V gene encodes CDR1 MNHEY and CDR2 SVGAGI. The CDR3 consists of 16 residues. Written as DNA, the CDR3 is TGTGCCAGCAGTTACGGGAGAAGAAGGGACACCGGGGAGCTGTTTTTT. Translated: CASSYGRRRDTGELFF.

This clonotype was seen a few times. The genes are TRBV6-2 or TRBV6-3 and TRBJ1-5; no definite D call. The CDR3 length is 16 residues. CDR1 MNHEY and CDR2 SVGEGT come from the germline V gene. Trimming pared 5 bases from V and 3 bases from J, leaving 17 bases between. The DNA for the CDR3 is TGTGCCAGCAGTCCCATTCTATCAAGGTTCAATCAGCCCCAGCATTTT. It is translated as CASSPILSRFNQPQHF.

A remark on this clonotype: With a much larger clone just one base away, this may be a read error. This rearrangement joins TRBV7-6 to TRBJ1-3, with a tentative D call TRBD1 (6 bases). Germline values: CDR1 SGHVS, CDR2 FNYEAQ. The length of the CDR3 is 17 residues. CDR3 region: CASSPTRTAYSGNTIHF. The CDR3, as DNA: TGTGCCAGCAGCCCTACCCGGACAGCCTACTCTGGAAACACCATACATTTT.

The V gene is TRBV12-3 or TRBV12-4, the J gene TRBJ2-3, with D perhaps given as TRBD1 or TRBD2 (7 bases each). V was trimmed by 3 bases and J by 0 bases, leaving 13 bases between them. The CDR3 covers 16 residues. CDR3 protein: CASSFPGGQSTDTQYF. CDR3 bases: TGTGCCAGCAGTTTCCCGGGGGGACAGAGCACAGATACGCAGTATTTT.

This clonotype has a handful of counts. This chain links TRBV6-2 or TRBV6-3 with TRBJ1-2, with a tentative D call TRBD1 (6 bases). Trimming stripped 6 bases from V and 8 bases from J, with 16 bases between. This CDR3 is built from 13 residues. The germline V gene has CDR1 MNHEY and CDR2 SVGEGT. CDR3 residues: CASSPGWTVGYTF. Here the CDR3 DNA reads TGTGCCAGCAGCCCCGGTTGGACAGTAGGCTACACCTTC.

The J gene is TRBJ1-3, the V gene TRBV3-1; tentatively, D is TRBD1 (6 bases). The germline V gene encodes CDR1 LGHDT and CDR2 YNNKEL (reference sequence). The CDR3 extends over 17 amino acids. Between the trimmed V and J ends, which lost 4 bases and 2 bases, there was a span of 18 bases. For the CDR3, the DNA is TGTGCCAGCAGCCCCTCTACTAGGGGGGGGGCTGGAAACACCATATATTTT. As protein: CASSPSTRGGAGNTIYF.

The count of this clonotype is one. This sequence may be a read error, since a much larger clone differs from it by one base. This sequence joins TRBV7-2 and TRBJ2-7, with D perhaps matching TRBD1 (5 bases). CDR1 is SGHTA, CDR2 FQGNSA, per germline. The CDR3 loop spans 16 amino acids. Trimming removed 5 bases at V and 2 bases at J, with 19 bases between. The CDR3 DNA is TGTGCCAGCAGCCCCTCCGGACATACAATCGCCTACGAGCAGTACTTC. This codes for CASSPSGHTIAYEQYF.

The V call is TRBV12-5, the J call TRBJ2-5, with 7 bases aligning to TRBD1. The CDR3 runs 14 residues. V lost 7 bases and J lost 4; bases outside the gene matches: 9. Germline V lookup: CDR1 LGHNT, CDR2 FRNRAP. The CDR3 sequence: CASAPSTGLETQYF. The CDR3 DNA sequence: TGTGCTAGTGCCCCCTCGACAGGGCTAGAGACCCAGTACTTC.

This chain connects TRBV9 to TRBJ2-3; D is unresolved. Looked up from germline, CDR1 is SGDLS and CDR2 is YYNGEE. The CDR3 length is 14 residues. V lost 0 bases and J 2 bases, leaving 7 bases between the germline ends. CDR3 coding DNA: TGTGCCAGCAGCGTAGGCAGAACCACAGATACGCAGTATTTT. Protein sequence: CASSVGRTTDTQYF.

The V gene is TRBV19, the J gene TRBJ1-1, with no clear D. The CDR3 runs 11 residues. Trimming pared 6 bases from V and 8 bases from J, leaving 10 bases between. CDR1 is LNHDA, CDR2 SQIVND, per germline (reference sequence). CDR3 coding DNA: TGTGCCAGTAGGGGCTCACAGGAAGCTTTCTTT. This gives the protein CASRGSQEAFF.

In this sample, this clonotype turned up many times. V gene TRBV7-8 combines with J gene TRBJ2-3, with D uncertain. Trimming stripped 7 bases from V and 3 bases from J, with 14 bases between. The CDR3 spans 14 residues. The germline CDR1 and CDR2 sequences are SGHVS and FQNEAQ. The chain's CDR3 is CASILTRGTDTQYF. CDR3 sequence (DNA): TGTGCCAGCATCCTTACCAGAGGAACAGATACGCAGTATTTT.

This clonotype was counted a few times. CDR3: CASSSPTGKDTQYF. CDR3 nucleotide sequence: TGTGCCAGCAGTTCGCCGACAGGGAAGGATACGCAGTATTTT. V usage is TRBV27 and J usage is TRBJ2-3; 7 bases are shared with TRBD1. The CDR3 has 14 amino acids. The V gene's germline CDR1 is MNHEY and CDR2 SMNVEV (reference sequence). The V and J ends lost 4 bases and 6 bases, in that order; junction bases with no gene match: 7.